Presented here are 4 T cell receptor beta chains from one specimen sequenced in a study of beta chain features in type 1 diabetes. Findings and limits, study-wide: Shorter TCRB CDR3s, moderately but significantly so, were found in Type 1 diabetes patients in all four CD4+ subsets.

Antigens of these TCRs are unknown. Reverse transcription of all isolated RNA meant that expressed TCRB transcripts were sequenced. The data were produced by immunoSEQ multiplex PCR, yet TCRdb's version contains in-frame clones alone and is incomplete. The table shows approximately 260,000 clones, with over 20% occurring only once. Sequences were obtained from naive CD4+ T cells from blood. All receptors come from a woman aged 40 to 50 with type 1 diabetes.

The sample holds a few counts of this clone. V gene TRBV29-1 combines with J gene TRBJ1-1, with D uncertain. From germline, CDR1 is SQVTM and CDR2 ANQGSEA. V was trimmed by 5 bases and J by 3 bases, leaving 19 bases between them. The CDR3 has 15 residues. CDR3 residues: CSVHNPMGGYTEAFF. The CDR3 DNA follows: TGCAGCGTTCATAATCCTATGGGAGGGTACACTGAAGCTTTCTTT.

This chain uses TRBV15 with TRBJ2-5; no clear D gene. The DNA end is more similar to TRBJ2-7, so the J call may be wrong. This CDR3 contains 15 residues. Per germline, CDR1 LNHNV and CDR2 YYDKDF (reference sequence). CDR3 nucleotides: TGTGCCACCAGCAGAGATCATGACACCTCCTACGAGCAGTACTTC. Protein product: CATSRDHDTSYEQYF.

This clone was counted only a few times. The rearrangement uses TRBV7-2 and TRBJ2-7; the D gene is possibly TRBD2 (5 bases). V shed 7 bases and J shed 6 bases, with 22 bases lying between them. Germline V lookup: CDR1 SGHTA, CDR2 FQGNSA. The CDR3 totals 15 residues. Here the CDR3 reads CASTQMGVESGEQYF. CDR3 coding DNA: TGTGCCAGCACTCAGATGGGAGTGGAATCGGGCGAGCAGTACTTC.

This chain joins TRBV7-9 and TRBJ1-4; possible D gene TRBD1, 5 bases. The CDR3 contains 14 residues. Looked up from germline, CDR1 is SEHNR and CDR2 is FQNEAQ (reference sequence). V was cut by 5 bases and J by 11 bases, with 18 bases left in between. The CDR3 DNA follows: TGTGCCAGCAGCATGGGACTGACATCCGACAAACTGTTTTTT. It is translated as CASSMGLTSDKLFF.